This passage covers 24 T cell receptor beta chains from one sample sequenced in a study of graft-versus-host responses after intestinal transplantation. The protocol was immunoSEQ multiplex PCR, while the TCRdb copy is restricted to in-frame clones and leaves out a portion. The sample lists fewer than 55,000 clones, around 95% occurring once. Their antigen targets remain unknown. The sequenced sample was unstimulated CD8+ T cells sorted from spleen or lymph node cells, obtained before transplant. The receptor source for this set is a human donor who was the organ donor for an intestinal transplant.

The chain combines TRBV9 with TRBJ2-7; 9 bases match TRBD1. V lost 0 bases, J lost 5 bases, and 6 bases stayed unmatched. The length of the CDR3 is 15 residues. Germline loops: CDR1 SGDLS, CDR2 YYNGEE. The CDR3: CASSVDGTGLNEQYF. The CDR3 bases are TGTGCCAGCAGCGTAGACGGGACAGGGTTGAACGAGCAGTACTTC.

This rearrangement joins TRBV6-6 to TRBJ2-5, with no clear D. Germline V gene sequence: CDR1 MNHNY, CDR2 SVGAGI (reference sequence). Trimming took off 6 bases at V and 0 bases at J, with 11 bases between the two ends. CDR3 size: 14 residues. CDR3 sequence: CASSKPAYQETQYF. CDR3 nucleotide sequence: TGTGCCAGCAGCAAACCAGCGTACCAAGAGACCCAGTACTTC.

The rearrangement joins TRBV4-3 to TRBJ2-7, with 7 bases matching TRBD2. The CDR3 has 15 residues. The germline V gene encodes CDR1 LGHNA and CDR2 YSLEER. After removal of 0 bases from V and 4 bases from J, the junction contained 6 bases not matched to a gene. The CDR3: CASSQDGGGGYEQYF. The CDR3 DNA sequence: TGCGCCAGCAGCCAAGATGGGGGGGGTGGGTACGAGCAGTACTTC.

This sequence joins TRBV18 and TRBJ1-1; a possible D gene is TRBD1 (5 bases). In germline, CDR1 is KGHSH, CDR2 LQKENI. The CDR3 sequence is 14 residues long. Trimming removed 2 bases at V and 2 bases at J, with 9 bases between. The CDR3 DNA sequence: TGTGCCAGCTCACCATCAGGGTTCAACACTGAAGCTTTCTTT. Protein product: CASSPSGFNTEAFF.

The chain combines TRBV7-3 with TRBJ2-1; TRBD2 is a possible D gene (7 bases). Germline V gene sequence: CDR1 SGHTA, CDR2 FQGTGA. V was cut by 5 bases and J by 0 bases, with 11 bases left in between. The CDR3 spans 15 residues. This chain's CDR3 is CASSQRGGSYNEQFF. CDR3 sequence (DNA): TGTGCCAGCAGCCAGAGGGGGGGCTCCTACAATGAGCAGTTCTTC.

V and J are TRBV4-1 and TRBJ1-2, with D perhaps TRBD1 (6 bases). Germline loops: CDR1 MGHRA, CDR2 YSYEKL. V lost 3 bases to trimming and J lost 2 bases, with 10 bases between them. The CDR3 has 14 residues. The CDR3 region is CASSHAQGNYGYTF. CDR3 bases: TGCGCCAGCAGCCACGCACAGGGCAACTATGGCTACACCTTC.

The chain has TRBV27 and TRBJ2-1; no definite D call. V was clipped by 10 bases and J by 0 bases, with 19 bases between them. The CDR3 consists of 16 residues. The germline gives CDR1 MNHEY, CDR2 SMNVEV (reference sequence). CDR3 DNA sequence: TGTGCCACCACAGACTCAGGTCCGAGCTCCTACAATGAGCAGTTCTTC. Amino acids: CATTDSGPSSYNEQFF.

This clone was detected only a few times. DNA for the CDR3: TGTGCCAGCAGTGGGGGGTACACCGAGACCCAGTACTTC. It translates to CASSGGYTETQYF. The gene calls are TRBV6-1 and TRBJ2-5, with D perhaps being TRBD1 or TRBD2 (5 bases each). This CDR3 is 13 amino acids long. The V end lost 4 bases, the J end lost 5 bases, and 11 bases lay between the germline ends. Germline V lookup: CDR1 MNHNS, CDR2 SASEGT.

This clone is a singleton in its sample. The gene calls are TRBV19 and TRBJ1-1, with D uncertain. Trimming left V 2 bases short and J 0 bases short, with 7 bases between. The CDR3 contains 14 residues. Germline assignment: CDR1 LNHDA and CDR2 SQIVND (reference sequence). The CDR3 nucleotides read TGTGCCAGTAGTATAAGGGCCATGAACACTGAAGCTTTCTTT. Encoded protein: CASSIRAMNTEAFF.

Comments on this clone: This CDR3 is also generated by other DNA sequences in the sample. The chain recombines TRBV18 with TRBJ2-7; D is unclear. V lost 2 bases and J lost 4, with 3 bases in between. This CDR3 has 11 amino acids. CDR1 and CDR2 (germline): KGHSH, LQKENI. The CDR3 here is CASSPGYEQYF. The CDR3 DNA reads as TGTGCCAGCTCACCAGGGTACGAGCAGTACTTC. The whole variable domain, filled in from reference TRBV18 and TRBJ2-7, reads NAGVMQNPRHLVRRRGQEARLRCSPMKGHSHVYWYRQLPEEGLKFMVYLQKENIIDESGMPKERFSAEFPKEGPSILRIQQVVRGDSAAYFCASSPGYEQYFGPGTRLTVT.

The rearrangement joins TRBV7-3 to TRBJ2-5; D tentatively reads TRBD1 or TRBD2 (6 bases each). Germline V gene data show CDR1 as SGHTA and CDR2 as FQGTGA. Trimming removed 4 bases from V and 3 bases from J, with 12 bases in between. This CDR3 is built from 14 residues. The chain's CDR3 is CASSSKGGEETQYF. DNA for the CDR3: TGTGCCAGCAGCTCGAAGGGGGGCGAAGAGACCCAGTACTTC.

The V call is TRBV15, the J call TRBJ2-3, with TRBD1 matching 10 bases. The CDR3 has 18 residues. CDR1 is LNHNV and CDR2 is YYDKDF in the germline V gene (reference sequence). The junction had 9 bases not matched to a gene; V was cut back by 1 base and J by 2 bases. CDR3: CATSRGGQGIGFTDTQYF. The DNA for the CDR3 is TGTGCCACCAGCAGAGGGGGACAGGGGATTGGTTTCACAGATACGCAGTATTTT.

The genes are TRBV27 and TRBJ2-7; 7 nucleotides line up with TRBD1. Trimming at V came to 6 bases and at J to 1 base, leaving 6 bases not matched to a gene. Germline V lookup: CDR1 MNHEY, CDR2 SMNVEV (reference sequence). The CDR3 sequence is 14 residues long. The CDR3 reads CASSHTGASYEQYF. In DNA form, the CDR3 reads TGTGCCAGCAGCCACACAGGGGCATCCTACGAGCAGTACTTC.

This clone was detected only once. The chain joins TRBV9 to TRBJ2-7; D gene uncertain. CDR1 is SGDLS and CDR2 is YYNGEE in the germline V gene. The V end was cut by 0 bases, the J end by 2 bases, with 6 bases between. This CDR3 has 13 residues. CDR3 DNA: TGTGCCAGCAGCGTAGGCACTACCTACGAGCAGTACTTC. Amino acid sequence: CASSVGTTYEQYF.

The chain uses TRBV7-9 and TRBJ1-5; tentatively, D is TRBD1 (5 bases). Germline V lookup: CDR1 SEHNR, CDR2 FQNEAQ (reference sequence). Trimming left V 1 base short and J 4 bases short, with 8 bases between. The CDR3 sequence is 14 residues long. The CDR3 is CASSLVGENQPQHF. As DNA, the CDR3 is TGTGCCAGCAGCTTAGTAGGGGAAAATCAGCCCCAGCATTTT.

The chain links TRBV19 to TRBJ1-2, with a weak D call TRBD1 (5 bases). Trimming cost V 9 bases and J 4 bases, with 21 bases left between them. Germline V CDR1 and CDR2: LNHDA, SQIVND (reference sequence). The CDR3 sequence is 15 residues long. CDR3 loop: CASTGGTQAFYGYTF. Here the CDR3 DNA reads TGTGCCAGCACCGGAGGGACGCAGGCCTTCTATGGCTACACCTTC. The full variable domain, completed using reference TRBV19 and TRBJ1-2, is DGGITQSPKYLFRKEGQNVTLSCEQNLNHDAMYWYRQDPGQGLRLIYYSQIVNDFQKGDIAEGYSVSREKKESFPLTVTSAQKNPTAFYLCASTGGTQAFYGYTFGSGTRLTVV.

The chain combines TRBV6-5 with TRBJ1-1, with 7 bases matching TRBD1. The length of the CDR3 is 14 residues. Germline CDR1 is MNHEY and CDR2 is SVGAGI. J gave up 0 bases and V 2 bases, and 0 bases lay outside the gene matches. CDR3 protein: CASSYTGVNTEAFF. In DNA form, the CDR3 reads TGTGCCAGCAGTTACACAGGGGTGAACACTGAAGCTTTCTTT.

The chain recombines TRBV4-1 with TRBJ1-2; D remains ambiguous. The V end lost 4 bases, the J end lost 8 bases, and 23 bases lay between the germline ends. The germline gives CDR1 MGHRA, CDR2 YSYEKL. This CDR3 comprises 16 residues. The CDR3 region is CASSPEAGSQLWGYTF. CDR3 bases: TGCGCCAGCAGCCCGGAGGCAGGCAGCCAGTTATGGGGCTACACCTTC.

The chain uses TRBV6-5 and TRBJ1-2, with 12 bases identical to TRBD1. The CDR3 is made up of 16 amino acids. The germline V gene encodes CDR1 MNHEY and CDR2 SVGAGI. With V trimmed by 1 base and J by 4 bases, 4 bases remained unmatched. Written as DNA, the CDR3 is TGTGCCAGCAGTTACTTCGGGACAGGGGGCTCCTATGGCTACACCTTC. It yields the protein CASSYFGTGGSYGYTF.

The chain carries TRBV6-6 and TRBJ1-3; TRBD1 matches at 7 bases. The CDR3 is made up of 15 amino acids. The germline V gene has CDR1 MNHNY and CDR2 SVGAGI (reference sequence). Trimming took 7 bases from V and 0 from J; bases not matched to a gene: 6. CDR3 region: CASTARTGSGNTIYF. The CDR3 DNA reads as TGTGCCAGCACCGCCAGGACAGGCTCTGGAAACACCATATATTTT.

This sequence joins TRBV13 and TRBJ2-7, with a tentative D call TRBD2 (5 bases). This CDR3 is 15 amino acids long. Trimming left V 5 bases short and J 6 bases short, with 20 bases between. The germline V gene has CDR1 PRHDT and CDR2 FYEKMQ (reference sequence). The CDR3 nucleotides are TGTGCCAGCAGCCCACAAAATAACAACGAGGGCGAGCAGTACTTC. Protein product: CASSPQNNNEGEQYF.

V gene TRBV7-9 combines with J gene TRBJ2-1, with 8 positions matching TRBD1. Trimming removed 5 bases from V and 8 bases from J; junction bases left unmatched: 14. CDR3 length: 16 amino acids. Per the germline V gene, CDR1 is SEHNR and CDR2 is FQNEAQ (reference sequence). This CDR3 reads CASSPRTGPNFDEQFF. CDR3 bases: TGTGCCAGCAGCCCAAGGACAGGGCCTAATTTCGATGAGCAGTTCTTC. Variable domain in full (rest from reference TRBV7-9 and TRBJ2-1): DTGVSQNPRHKITKRGQNVTFRCDPISEHNRLYWYRQTLGQGPEFLTYFQNEAQLEKSRLLSDRFSAERPKGSFSTLEIQRTEQGDSAMYLCASSPRTGPNFDEQFFGPGTRLTVL.

To note about this clone: The sample has other DNA sequences that encode this CDR3 too. The rearrangement links TRBV15 to TRBJ1-2, with unresolved D. Germline CDR1 LNHNV, CDR2 YYDKDF (reference sequence). V lost 0 bases and J 4 bases, leaving 9 bases between the germline ends. The CDR3 has 14 amino acids. CDR3 protein: CATSRDRTGYGYTF. The CDR3, as DNA: TGTGCCACCAGCAGAGATAGGACTGGCTATGGCTACACCTTC.

The rearrangement links TRBV2 to TRBJ1-2, with D tentatively TRBD1 (5 bases). The V end was cut by 6 bases, the J end by 5 bases, with 13 bases between. From germline, CDR1 is SNHLY and CDR2 FYNNEI. The CDR3 consists of 13 residues. The CDR3 DNA reads TGTGCCAGCAGGGGACCGACAGCTTATGGCTACACCTTC. Amino acid sequence: CASRGPTAYGYTF.